The 3 T cell receptor beta chains below all came from one sample that was sequenced in a study of blood T cell repertoires in COVID-19. This table comes from immunoSEQ multiplex PCR, and its TCRdb copy is limited to in-frame clones, with some not included. Among about 220,000 clones listed, almost 85% were seen once. The sequenced sample was peripheral blood. The receptors derive from a woman in her 70s with COVID-19, enrolled during active disease.

This chain links TRBV4-1 with TRBJ2-2; TRBD1 matches at 8 bases. Germline V gene lookup returns CDR1 MGHRA and CDR2 YSYEKL. CDR3 size: 15 residues. The J segment lost 9 bases and the V segment lost 0 bases, leaving 6 bases of the junction unmatched. CDR3 DNA: TGCGCCAGCAGCCAAGATCGCCAGGGGGCCCGGGAGCTGTTTTTT. Protein sequence: CASSQDRQGARELFF.

The rearrangement joins TRBV10-1 to TRBJ1-3; no definite D call. Germline CDR1 is WNHNN and CDR2 is SYGVQD (reference sequence). The CDR3 is 11 amino acids. Trimming removed 8 bases at V and 2 bases at J, with 4 bases between. The CDR3 nucleotides read TGCGCCAGCGGCCCTGGAAACACCATATATTTT. Translating gives CASGPGNTIYF.

This chain links TRBV10-2 with TRBJ2-2; 9 nucleotides align to TRBD1. This CDR3 is 14 amino acids long. Germline loops: CDR1 WSHSY, CDR2 SAAADI. The V and J ends lost 7 bases and 2 bases, in that order; junction bases with no gene match: 2. CDR3 in DNA: TGCGCCAGCACGACAGGGGGAAACACCGGGGAGCTGTTTTTT. Translated, it gives CASTTGGNTGELFF.